This T cell receptor (beta chain) was observed in a study of lung T cells in sarcoidosis with Löfgren's syndrome. Whole-study context: Bronchoalveolar lavage fluid in sarcoidosis accumulates CD4+ T cells.

Germline loops: CDR1 DFQATT, CDR2 SNEGSKA (reference sequence). The CDR3 adds up to 20 amino acids, both ends counted. As for this clonotype: The conserved phenylalanine or tryptophan is not found at the CDR3 terminus, so this likely reflects a read error. No DNA is shown, since the ends of the CDR3 on it are uncertain; the CDR3 is the one TCRdb lists.

TCRdb fed the reads into MiXCR, producing one record per CDR3 protein. The sample lists about 2,500 distinct CDR3 sequences; about 26% were seen once. The sample was CD4+ T cells from PBMCs. The V and J genes are TRBV20-1 and TRBJ2-3; the listed D gene, TRBD2, was not tested against the DNA. The clonotype originates from a human donor with sarcoidosis (Löfgren's syndrome or another form), or a control subject (not recorded which). The CDR3 reads CSAFERPKTSGRHRADTQDS.